This T cell receptor beta chain was documented in a study of T cell repertoires in cytomegalovirus infection. Study overall: Indications of both CMV infection and matching HLA type were provided by public TCR beta signatures.

This clonotype was counted ten times or more. Its antigen is currently unknown. Broader study findings: Using cumulative public TCR beta family frequency, the authors identified those who carried CMV together with the relevant HLA. Across the ex vivo response, the dominant clonotypes were HLA-C-restricted CMV-specific TCR beta clonotypes.

Germline V gives CDR1 SEHNR, CDR2 FQNEAQ (reference sequence). The CDR3 runs 13 residues. Trimming took 3 bases from V and 3 from J, leaving 9 bases between them. TCRdb reanalysed the reads using MiXCR and keeps one entry per CDR3 protein. The top ten hold roughly 5.1% of the sample, which has 150,000 to 200,000 distinct CDR3 sequences, 7.5% to 10% seen once. The chain links TRBV7-9 to TRBJ2-7; D tentatively fits TRBD1 or TRBD2 (5 bases each). This TCR came from a human donor in good health (CMV status not recorded). Some clones in this sample may be carry-over from other donors' samples. What was sequenced was PBMCs. CDR3 in amino acids: CASSFGDGYEQYF. The CDR3 region has the DNA TGTGCCAGCAGCTTTGGGGACGGCTACGAGCAGTACTTC.